This record concerns one T cell receptor (beta chain) sequence. Sequencing used immunoSEQ multiplex PCR; TCRdb keeps in-frame clones, though not all of them. Here the sample spans under 350,000 clones, 65% to 90% being singletons. The data originate from a study of blood T cell repertoires in COVID-19. Germline V gene lookup returns CDR1 SGHVS and CDR2 FQNEAQ. Unmatched junction bases numbered 4, after V lost 1 base and J lost 4 bases. The CDR3 covers 15 residues. Participants were placed into cohorts based on the clinical history they reported. The chain employs TRBV7-8 and TRBJ1-5, with 7 bases aligning to TRBD1. The sequenced material came from PBMCs or T cells enriched from blood (not recorded which). The TCR sequence derives from a man aged 25 to 45 who had recovered from COVID-19. CDR3 DNA sequence: TGTGCCAGCAGCTTAGGTGACAGGGTGAATCAGCCCCAGCATTTT. It is translated as CASSLGDRVNQPQHF.